This passage covers 18 T cell receptor beta chains from one sample sequenced in a study of T cell responses to AZD1222 COVID-19 vaccine. Generated by immunoSEQ multiplex PCR, the TCRdb table keeps only in-frame clones and is missing some. Counted here are about 130,000 clones, approximately 90% occurring once; the ten biggest clones make up 20% to 25%. The sample in question was peripheral blood, obtained on day 0 of AZD1222 vaccination. Receptors originate from an adult in good health.

V gene TRBV4-3 combines with J gene TRBJ2-1; 8 nucleotides line up with TRBD2. The CDR3 extends over 14 amino acids. Germline CDR1 LGHNA, CDR2 YSLEER. J lost 9 bases, V lost 1 base, and 5 bases had no gene match. The CDR3, as DNA: TGCGCCAGCAGCCAAGGGGTCGGGGGGGGTGAGCAGTTCTTC. Protein product: CASSQGVGGGEQFF.

This chain joins TRBV7-9 and TRBJ1-3; no clear D gene. The CDR3 is made up of 14 amino acids. Germline V gene sequence: CDR1 SEHNR, CDR2 FQNEAQ (reference sequence). Trimming shortened V by 6 bases and J by 0 bases, and 9 bases separated the two germline ends. CDR3 amino acids: CASRQESSGNTIYF. The CDR3 nucleotides read TGTGCCAGCAGGCAAGAGAGCTCTGGAAACACCATATATTTT.

V usage is TRBV3-1 (or the pseudogene TRBV3-2) and J usage is TRBJ1-5; D perhaps matches TRBD1 (5 bases). V lost 4 bases and J 2 bases, leaving 9 bases between the germline ends. The CDR3 is 14 residues long. CDR1 LGHDT and CDR2 YNNKEL come from the germline V gene (reference sequence). CDR3 residues: CASSPAGGNQPQHF. In nucleotides, the CDR3 is TGTGCCAGCAGCCCGGCGGGGGGCAATCAGCCCCAGCATTTT.

The V and J genes are TRBV6-6 and TRBJ1-1; D is unclear. Looked up from germline, CDR1 is MNHNY and CDR2 is SVGAGI (reference sequence). The CDR3 is made up of 16 amino acids. The V end was cut by 7 bases, the J end by 5 bases, with 23 bases between. The CDR3 reads CASILGMGSVDTEAFF. In DNA, the CDR3 is TGTGCCAGCATATTGGGTATGGGAAGCGTGGATACTGAAGCTTTCTTT.

The chain employs TRBV5-1 and TRBJ2-7, with TRBD1 matching over 7 bases. The V gene's germline CDR1 is SGHRS and CDR2 YFSETQ. J lost 3 bases, V lost 4 bases, and 10 bases had no gene match. This CDR3 spans 15 amino acids. The CDR3 DNA reads as TGCGCCAGCAGCCCCTTAGACAGGGTTGACTACGAGCAGTACTTC. It specifies CASSPLDRVDYEQYF.

The chain recombines TRBV5-1 with TRBJ1-5; D possibly corresponds to TRBD1 (5 bases). Germline loops: CDR1 SGHRS, CDR2 YFSETQ. The CDR3 extends over 16 amino acids. V was cut by 4 bases and J by 5 bases, with 19 bases left in between. For the CDR3, the DNA is TGCGCCAGCAGCCCAGGCGGCAGGGAAGGAGATCAGCCCCAGCATTTT. This sequence encodes CASSPGGREGDQPQHF. The whole variable domain, remainder taken from reference TRBV5-1 and TRBJ1-5, is KAGVTQTPRYLIKTRGQQVTLSCSPISGHRSVSWYQQTPGQGLQFLFEYFSETQRNKGNFPGRFSGRQFSNSRSEMNVSTLELGDSALYLCASSPGGREGDQPQHFGDGTRLSIL.

This clone has more than one count but fewer than ten. The chain links TRBV11-3 to TRBJ2-1; 14 bases map to TRBD2. Germline CDR1 is SGHNT and CDR2 is YENEEA. The CDR3 spans 16 residues. Losses at the gene ends were 3 bases for V and 3 bases for J; bases not matched to a gene: 1. CDR3 residues: CASSLGLAGDYNEQFF. DNA for the CDR3: TGTGCCAGCAGCTTGGGACTAGCGGGGGACTACAATGAGCAGTTCTTC.

V is TRBV14 and J is TRBJ1-1; D unresolved. This CDR3 contains 15 residues. V lost 4 bases and J 3 bases, leaving 15 bases between the germline ends. The germline V gene encodes CDR1 SGHDN and CDR2 FVKESK. CDR3 nucleotide sequence: TGTGCCAGCAGCCCCGTTCTTTCGATTTACACTGAAGCTTTCTTT. Encoded protein: CASSPVLSIYTEAFF.

This sequence joins TRBV19 and TRBJ1-6; TRBD1 agrees at 7 bases. The germline CDR1 and CDR2 sequences are LNHDA and SQIVND (reference sequence). CDR3 length: 17 amino acids. The V gene end was trimmed by 3 bases and the J gene end by 7 bases; junction bases not matched to a gene: 12. DNA of the CDR3: TGTGCCAGTAGTATGCCTAGTACCTGGGACAGAAATTCACCCCTCCACTTT. Amino acid sequence: CASSMPSTWDRNSPLHF.

This chain joins TRBV28 and TRBJ1-2, with 9 bases fitting TRBD1. J was trimmed by 0 bases and V by 8 bases; bases with no gene match: 7. The CDR3 extends over 15 amino acids. Germline CDR1 reads MDHEN; CDR2 reads SYDVKM. The CDR3 sequence is CASRGQGSSNYGYTF. In DNA form, the CDR3 reads TGTGCCAGCCGGGGACAGGGCAGTTCTAACTATGGCTACACCTTC.

V usage is TRBV9 and J usage is TRBJ2-7; D is ambiguous. The CDR3 is made up of 14 amino acids. The germline V gene has CDR1 SGDLS and CDR2 YYNGEE. The germline V and J ends were trimmed by 0 bases and 6 bases, with 13 bases remaining between them. The CDR3 DNA reads TGTGCCAGCAGCGTAGACTGGCTCTCACTCGAGCAGTACTTC. This translates into CASSVDWLSLEQYF.

This chain uses TRBV27 with TRBJ2-1; tentative D call: TRBD2 (6 bases). This CDR3 has 14 residues. V lost 3 bases to trimming and J lost 4 bases, with 10 bases between them. Germline values: CDR1 MNHEY, CDR2 SMNVEV (reference sequence). The CDR3 protein is CASSFRSGYNEQFF. In DNA, the CDR3 is TGTGCCAGCAGTTTCAGGAGCGGGTACAATGAGCAGTTCTTC.

V gene TRBV6-6 combines with J gene TRBJ2-3, with 7 bases that match TRBD1. Germline V CDR1 and CDR2: MNHNY, SVGAGI (reference sequence). CDR3 length: 15 amino acids. The V gene end was trimmed by 5 bases and the J gene end by 2 bases; junction bases not matched to a gene: 7. CDR3 coding DNA: TGTGCCAGCAGTCGCCAGGGGGTCTACACAGATACGCAGTATTTT. The encoded protein is CASSRQGVYTDTQYF.

The V and J genes are TRBV28 and TRBJ1-1; no clear D gene. Looked up from germline, CDR1 is MDHEN and CDR2 is SYDVKM. With 5 bases removed from V and 8 bases from J, the gap between germline ends came to 18 bases. The CDR3 has 14 residues. CDR3 protein: CASSPRLGLPEAFF. CDR3 DNA: TGTGCCAGCAGTCCTCGTTTAGGGTTACCGGAAGCTTTCTTT.

Comment on this clone: The junction differs from germline at one of its ends, possibly a read error. The chain links TRBV7-7 to TRBJ2-2, with unresolved D. The CDR3 totals 13 residues. Germline V gene lookup returns CDR1 SSHAT and CDR2 FNYEAQ (reference sequence). Here the CDR3 DNA reads TGTGCTAGCAGCTTAGCCGGTGGTGGGGAGCTGTTTTTT. Protein: CASSLAGGGELFF.

The gene calls are TRBV7-8 and TRBJ1-2, with a tentative D call TRBD1 (6 bases). Germline V gene lookup returns CDR1 SGHVS and CDR2 FQNEAQ. This CDR3 has 14 residues. Trimming removed 0 bases at V and 4 bases at J, with 9 bases between. CDR3 protein: CASSLAQGTYGYTF. The CDR3 DNA sequence: TGTGCCAGCAGCTTAGCGCAGGGGACCTATGGCTACACCTTC.

The rearrangement uses TRBV6-2 or TRBV6-3 and TRBJ2-5; 10 bases are shared with TRBD1. This CDR3 region has 18 residues. Germline CDR1 is MNHEY and CDR2 is SVGEGT. V shed 6 bases, J shed 5 bases, and the junction held 18 bases outside the gene matches. The CDR3 DNA is TGTGCCAGCAGCCAGGGGAAGTCTGGGACAGGGGTTTTGGAGACCCAGTACTTC. Its translation: CASSQGKSGTGVLETQYF.

The chain employs TRBV19 and TRBJ2-7; possibly TRBD1 for D (5 bases). CDR1 and CDR2 from the germline V gene are LNHDA and SQIVND (reference sequence). V lost 6 bases and J lost 6, with 21 bases in between. The CDR3 consists of 15 residues. CDR3: CASRGVGPAGAEQYF. The CDR3 nucleotides are TGTGCCAGTAGAGGCGTGGGGCCGGCTGGGGCCGAGCAGTACTTC.